This T cell receptor (beta chain) was profiled in a study of OX40 agonist ivuxolimab in advanced cancers. Repertoires were generated with immunoSEQ multiplex PCR, while TCRdb's copy carries only in-frame clones and drops some. The sample includes about 19,000 clones, approximately 73% seen only once; the top ten take roughly 13%. Points from the study as a whole: CD4+ and CD8+ blood T cells expanded clonally by week 6 at 0.1 to 3.0 mg/kg.

Germline CDR1 MNHEY, CDR2 SMNVEV (reference sequence). The CDR3 contains 13 residues. V was trimmed by 4 bases and J by 2 bases, leaving 8 bases between them. This clone is medium-sized by share. Its specificity is not known. V is TRBV27 and J is TRBJ1-2, with D unresolved. The starting material was CD4+ or CD8+ T cells sorted from blood, obtained in a trial of the OX40 agonist ivuxolimab. This receptor was identified in an adult with an advanced solid tumor such as melanoma, head and neck, liver or kidney cancer. The CDR3 DNA is TGTGCCAGCAGTTCCCCGGGGAACTATGGCTACACCTTC. This codes for CASSSPGNYGYTF.